This entry lists 17 T cell receptor beta chains sequenced from one sample in a study of T-cell reconstitution after alpha-beta-depleted transplantation in children. Preparing the TCRbeta library involved the use of unique molecular identifiers. Each CDR3 protein is one row after TCRdb ran MiXCR on the PCR reads. The data show 150,000 to 250,000 distinct CDR3 sequences, with 6.3% seen just once and just over 4.5% held by the top ten. Sequenced here: PBMCs, sampled before TCRalphabeta/CD19-depleted stem cell transplant. The origin of the receptors is a girl under three years old with combined immunodeficiency, due to receive a stem cell transplant.

This clonotype was found many times. The rearrangement links TRBV12-3 or TRBV12-4 to TRBJ2-1, with a weak D call TRBD2 (5 bases). This CDR3 is built from 16 residues. Trimming pared 7 bases from V and 6 bases from J, leaving 22 bases between. The CDR3 nucleotides read TGTGCCAGCACCCCGGCTATGGGGAGAGACATCAATGAGCAGTTCTTC. Translated: CASTPAMGRDINEQFF.

This clonotype has more than one count but fewer than ten. The junction and the germline gene differ at one end; a read error may be behind it. This chain uses TRBV3-1 with TRBJ2-1, with 9 bases fitting TRBD1. CDR1 is LGHDT, CDR2 YNNKEL, per germline (reference sequence). The CDR3 sequence is 17 residues long. The CDR3, as DNA: TGTGCCTGCAGCCAATTAGGACAGGGGATATCCTACAATGAGCAGTTCTTC. Amino acid sequence: CACSQLGQGISYNEQFF.

This clonotype has ten or more counts. The V and J genes are TRBV20-1 and TRBJ2-5, with unresolved D. Trimming took off 6 bases at V and 4 bases at J, with 9 bases between the two ends. Germline CDR1 DFQATT, CDR2 SNEGSKA (reference sequence). The CDR3 covers 11 residues. CDR3 protein: CSARSPETQYF. In DNA form, the CDR3 reads TGCAGTGCCCGAAGCCCAGAGACCCAGTACTTC.

There are a few counts of this clonotype. The chain uses TRBV9 and TRBJ2-1; perhaps TRBD1 as D (6 bases). Between the trimmed V and J ends, which lost 2 bases and 10 bases, there was a span of 7 bases. The germline gives CDR1 SGDLS, CDR2 YYNGEE. The CDR3 totals 11 residues. The CDR3 loop is CASSVTGEQFF. The CDR3 DNA is TGTGCCAGCAGCGTGACAGGCGAGCAGTTCTTC.

This clonotype has at least ten counts. The chain couples TRBV29-1 to TRBJ2-1, with 8 bases identical to TRBD2. Germline lookup yields CDR1 SQVTM and CDR2 ANQGSEA. The CDR3 length is 14 residues. J gave up 3 bases and V 4 bases, and 5 bases lay outside the gene matches. CDR3 DNA: TGCAGCGTTGCCCGGCGGGGGGTCTACAATGAGCAGTTCTTC. Translated: CSVARRGVYNEQFF.

This clonotype was counted at least ten times. V and J are TRBV6-1 and TRBJ1-2; D gene unclear. The V and J ends lost 4 bases and 8 bases respectively, with 17 bases between them. This CDR3 comprises 14 residues. Germline assignment: CDR1 MNHNS and CDR2 SASEGT. The CDR3 loop reads CASSVTQTSEGYTF. DNA for the CDR3: TGTGCCAGCAGTGTAACCCAGACAAGTGAAGGCTACACCTTC.

This clonotype occurred many times. J is TRBJ2-5 and V is TRBV7-9; no definite D call. Trimming took 1 base from V and 4 from J, leaving 4 bases between them. The CDR3 loop spans 12 amino acids. Germline lookup yields CDR1 SEHNR and CDR2 FQNEAQ (reference sequence). The CDR3 DNA is TGTGCCAGCAGCTTAGATGGAGAGACCCAGTACTTC. Protein product: CASSLDGETQYF.

This chain links TRBV6-5 with TRBJ1-3; D gene unclear. V lost 2 bases, J lost 0 bases, and 8 bases lay in between. From germline, CDR1 is MNHEY and CDR2 SVGAGI. The CDR3 spans 15 residues. This CDR3 reads CASSYTPLSGNTIYF. The DNA for the CDR3 is TGTGCCAGCAGTTACACACCCCTCTCTGGAAACACCATATATTTT.

The chain combines TRBV7-9 with TRBJ2-7; D might be TRBD1 (5 bases). This CDR3 comprises 15 residues. The germline gives CDR1 SEHNR, CDR2 FQNEAQ (reference sequence). The V gene lost 4 bases and the J gene lost 2 bases, with 15 bases spanning the gap. DNA of the CDR3: TGTGCCAGCAGCTCCCTGGACAACTTCCCCTACGAGCAGTACTTC. It encodes CASSSLDNFPYEQYF.

The sample holds many counts of this clonotype. V and J are TRBV12-3 or TRBV12-4 and TRBJ2-7; TRBD2 might be the D (5 bases). CDR3 length: 15 residues. Between the trimmed V and J ends, which lost 6 bases and 3 bases, there was a span of 18 bases. CDR3 residues: CASSRGPGERYEQYF. The DNA for the CDR3 is TGTGCCAGCAGCCGCGGCCCCGGGGAGCGCTACGAGCAGTACTTC.

This clonotype was counted at least ten times. V usage is TRBV21-1 and J usage is TRBJ1-6. TRBV21-1 has pseudogene status. The CDR3 runs 15 residues. The CDR3 reads CASSKVGTYNSPLHF. The CDR3 DNA follows: TGTGCCAGCAGCAAAGTAGGGACCTATAATTCACCCCTCCACTTT.

This clonotype has ten or more counts. The chain employs TRBV27 and TRBJ2-3, with 11 bases matching TRBD1. There are 15 residues in the CDR3. V was clipped by 6 bases and J by 4 bases; unmatched bases: 6. CDR1 and CDR2 from the germline V gene are MNHEY and SMNVEV (reference sequence). CDR3 DNA: TGTGCCAGCAGCCGGGACAGGGGGGTTGCAGATACGCAGTATTTT. It specifies CASSRDRGVADTQYF.

The table lists this clonotype with many counts. The chain couples TRBV5-1 to TRBJ2-1; 13 bases map to TRBD2. J gave up 6 bases and V 6 bases, and 6 bases lay outside the gene matches. Germline V gene data show CDR1 as SGHRS and CDR2 as YFSETQ. This CDR3 is built from 15 residues. The CDR3 bases are TGCGCCAGCAACGAGGGACTAGCGGGACCCAATGAGCAGTTCTTC. The encoded protein is CASNEGLAGPNEQFF.

This clonotype showed up many times. The chain uses TRBV27 and TRBJ1-6; 11 bases match TRBD1. Per germline, CDR1 MNHEY and CDR2 SMNVEV (reference sequence). After removal of 5 bases from V and 2 bases from J, the junction contained 5 bases not matched to a gene. The CDR3 sequence is 17 residues long. CDR3 nucleotides: TGTGCCAGCAGTCCTCGGGACAGGGGGGCCTATAATTCACCCCTCCACTTT. Translating it yields CASSPRDRGAYNSPLHF.

This clonotype was found many times. The rearrangement joins TRBV10-3 to TRBJ1-2; 9 nucleotides align to TRBD1. V gave up 6 bases and J gave up 1 base; unmatched junction bases: 9. The CDR3 length is 16 residues. Germline values: CDR1 ENHRY, CDR2 SYGVKD. In DNA form, the CDR3 reads TGTGCCATCAGCCGAGACGGGACAGGGTATAACTATGGCTACACCTTC. Translated: CAISRDGTGYNYGYTF.

This clonotype was picked up a small number of times. The chain carries TRBV29-1 and TRBJ1-2; no definite D call. The CDR3 is 13 amino acids. CDR1 and CDR2 (germline): SQVTM, ANQGSEA. V dropped 3 bases and J dropped 8 bases, with 16 bases sitting between them. The CDR3 loop is CSVELVDNGGYTF. The CDR3 DNA reads as TGCAGCGTTGAGTTGGTTGACAACGGGGGCTACACCTTC.

This clonotype has a count of ten or more. CDR3 nucleotides: TGTGCCAGCAGGAGCCTTAAGAGGGAAGCTTTCTTT. This codes for CASRSLKREAFF. This chain connects TRBV12-3 or TRBV12-4 to TRBJ1-1; D gene ambiguous. V dropped 6 bases and J dropped 8 bases, with 13 bases sitting between them. The CDR3 runs to 12 residues.